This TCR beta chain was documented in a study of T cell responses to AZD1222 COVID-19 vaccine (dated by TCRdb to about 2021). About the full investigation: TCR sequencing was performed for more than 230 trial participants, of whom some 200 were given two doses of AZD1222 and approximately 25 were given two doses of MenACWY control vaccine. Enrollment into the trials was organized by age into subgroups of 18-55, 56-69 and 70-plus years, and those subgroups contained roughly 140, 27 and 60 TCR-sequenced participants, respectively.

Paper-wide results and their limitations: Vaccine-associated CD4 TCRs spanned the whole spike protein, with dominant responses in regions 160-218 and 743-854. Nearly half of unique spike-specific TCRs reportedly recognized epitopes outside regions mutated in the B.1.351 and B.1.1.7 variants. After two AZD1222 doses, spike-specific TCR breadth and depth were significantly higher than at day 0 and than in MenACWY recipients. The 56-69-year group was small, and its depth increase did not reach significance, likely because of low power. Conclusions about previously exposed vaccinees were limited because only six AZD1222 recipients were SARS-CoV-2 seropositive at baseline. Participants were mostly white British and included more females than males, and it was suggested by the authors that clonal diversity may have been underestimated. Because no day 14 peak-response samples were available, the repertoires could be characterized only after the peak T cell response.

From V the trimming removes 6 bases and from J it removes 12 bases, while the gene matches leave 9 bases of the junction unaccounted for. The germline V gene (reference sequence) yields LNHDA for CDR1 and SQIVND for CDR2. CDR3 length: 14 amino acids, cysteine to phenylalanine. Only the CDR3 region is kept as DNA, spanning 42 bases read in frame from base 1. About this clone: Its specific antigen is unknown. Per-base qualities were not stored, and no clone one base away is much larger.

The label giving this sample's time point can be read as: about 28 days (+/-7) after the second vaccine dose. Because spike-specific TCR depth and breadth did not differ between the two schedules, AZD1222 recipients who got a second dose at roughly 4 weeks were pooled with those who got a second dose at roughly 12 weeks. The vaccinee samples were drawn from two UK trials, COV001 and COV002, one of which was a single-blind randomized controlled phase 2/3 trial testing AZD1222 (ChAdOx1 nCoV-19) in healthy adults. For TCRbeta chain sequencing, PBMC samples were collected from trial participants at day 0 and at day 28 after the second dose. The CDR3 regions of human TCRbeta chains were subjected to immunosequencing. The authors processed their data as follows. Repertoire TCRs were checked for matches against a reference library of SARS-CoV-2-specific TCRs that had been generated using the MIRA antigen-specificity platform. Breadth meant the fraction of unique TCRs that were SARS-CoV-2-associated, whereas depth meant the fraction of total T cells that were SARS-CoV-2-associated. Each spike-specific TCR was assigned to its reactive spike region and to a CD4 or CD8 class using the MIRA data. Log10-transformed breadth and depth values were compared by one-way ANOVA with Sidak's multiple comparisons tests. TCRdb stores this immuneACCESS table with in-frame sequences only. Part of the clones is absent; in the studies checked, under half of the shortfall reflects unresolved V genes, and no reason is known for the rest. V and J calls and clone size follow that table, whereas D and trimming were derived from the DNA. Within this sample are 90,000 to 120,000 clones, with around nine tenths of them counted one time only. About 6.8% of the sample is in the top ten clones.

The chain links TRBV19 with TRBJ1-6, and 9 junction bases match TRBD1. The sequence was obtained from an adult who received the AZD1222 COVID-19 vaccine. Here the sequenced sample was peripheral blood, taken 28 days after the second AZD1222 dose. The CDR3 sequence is CASRADRGLLPLHF. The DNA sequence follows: TGTGCCAGTAGGGCGGACAGGGGATTATTACCCCTCCACTTT. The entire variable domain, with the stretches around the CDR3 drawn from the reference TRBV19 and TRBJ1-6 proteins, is DGGITQSPKYLFRKEGQNVTLSCEQNLNHDAMYWYRQDPGQGLRLIYYSQIVNDFQKGDIAEGYSVSREKKESFPLTVTSAQKNPTAFYLCASRADRGLLPLHFGNGTRLTVT.